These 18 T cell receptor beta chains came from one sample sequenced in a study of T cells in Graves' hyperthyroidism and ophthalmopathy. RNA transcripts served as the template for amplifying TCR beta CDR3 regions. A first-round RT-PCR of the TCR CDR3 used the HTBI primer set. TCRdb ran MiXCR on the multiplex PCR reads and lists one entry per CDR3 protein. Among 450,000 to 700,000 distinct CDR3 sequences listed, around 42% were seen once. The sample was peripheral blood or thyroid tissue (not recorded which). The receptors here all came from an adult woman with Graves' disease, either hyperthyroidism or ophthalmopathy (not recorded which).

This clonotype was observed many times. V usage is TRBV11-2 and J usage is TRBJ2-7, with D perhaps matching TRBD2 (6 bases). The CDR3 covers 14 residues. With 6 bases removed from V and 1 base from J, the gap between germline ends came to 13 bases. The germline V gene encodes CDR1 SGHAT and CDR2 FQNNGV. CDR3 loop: CASSSLANSYEQYF. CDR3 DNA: TGTGCCAGCAGTTCTCTAGCGAATTCCTACGAGCAGTACTTC. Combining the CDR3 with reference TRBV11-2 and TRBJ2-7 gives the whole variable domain EAGVAQSPRYKIIEKRQSVAFWCNPISGHATLYWYQQILGQGPKLLIQFQNNGVVDDSQLPKDRFSAERLKGVDSTLKIQPAKLEDSAVYLCASSSLANSYEQYFGPGTRLTVT.

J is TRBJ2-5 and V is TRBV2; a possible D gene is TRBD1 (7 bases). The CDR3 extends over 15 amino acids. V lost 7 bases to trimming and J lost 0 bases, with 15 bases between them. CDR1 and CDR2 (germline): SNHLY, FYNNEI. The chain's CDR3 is CASTPGGTDQETQYF. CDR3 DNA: TGTGCCAGCACTCCAGGGGGGACCGACCAAGAGACCCAGTACTTC. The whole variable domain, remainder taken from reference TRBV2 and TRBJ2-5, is EPEVTQTPSHQVTQMGQEVILRCVPISNHLYFYWYRQILGQKVEFLVSFYNNEISEKSEIFDDQFSVERPDGSNFTLKIRSTKLEDSAMYFCASTPGGTDQETQYFGPGTRLLVL.

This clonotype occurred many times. The CDR3 loop is CASSFSSVLNEKLFF. The CDR3 DNA is TGTGCCAGCAGCTTTTCATCAGTACTTAATGAAAAACTGTTTTTT. V usage is TRBV7-8 and J usage is TRBJ1-4, with D unclear. CDR3 length: 15 residues. CDR1 and CDR2 from the germline V gene are SGHVS and FQNEAQ. The V gene lost 3 bases and the J gene lost 4 bases, with 12 bases spanning the gap.

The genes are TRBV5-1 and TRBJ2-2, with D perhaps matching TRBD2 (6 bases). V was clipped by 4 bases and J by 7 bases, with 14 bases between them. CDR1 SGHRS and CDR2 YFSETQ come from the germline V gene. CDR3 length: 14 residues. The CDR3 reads CASSREEWYGELFF. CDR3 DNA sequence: TGCGCCAGCAGCAGGGAGGAGTGGTACGGGGAGCTGTTTTTT.

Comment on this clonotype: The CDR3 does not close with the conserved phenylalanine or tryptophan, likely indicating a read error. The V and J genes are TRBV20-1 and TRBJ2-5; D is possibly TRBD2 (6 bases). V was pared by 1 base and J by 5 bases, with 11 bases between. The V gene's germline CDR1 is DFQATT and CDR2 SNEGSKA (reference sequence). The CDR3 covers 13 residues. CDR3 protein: CSARVAGRETQYS. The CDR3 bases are TGCAGTGCTAGAGTCGCAGGGAGGGAGACCCAGTACTCC.

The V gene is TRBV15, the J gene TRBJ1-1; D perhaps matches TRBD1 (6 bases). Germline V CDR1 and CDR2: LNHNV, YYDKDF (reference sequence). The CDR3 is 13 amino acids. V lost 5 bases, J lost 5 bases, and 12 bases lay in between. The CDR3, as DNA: TGTGCCACCAGCCCTCCGGGGGCGACTGAAGCTTTCTTT. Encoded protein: CATSPPGATEAFF.

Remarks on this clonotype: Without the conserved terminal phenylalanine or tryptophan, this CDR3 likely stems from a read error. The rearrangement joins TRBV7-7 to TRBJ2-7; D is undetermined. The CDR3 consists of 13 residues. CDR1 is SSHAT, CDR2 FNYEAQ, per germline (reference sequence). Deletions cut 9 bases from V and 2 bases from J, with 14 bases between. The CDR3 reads CASSIGRAYEQYL. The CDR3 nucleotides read TGTGCCAGTAGTATCGGCAGAGCCTACGAGCAGTACCTC.

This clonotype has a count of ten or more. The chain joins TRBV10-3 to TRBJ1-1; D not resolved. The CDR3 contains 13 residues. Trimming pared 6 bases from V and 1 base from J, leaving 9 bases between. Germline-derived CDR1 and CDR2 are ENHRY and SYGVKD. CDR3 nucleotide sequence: TGTGCCATCAGCTATAAACCGAACACTGAAGCTTTCTTT. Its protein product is CAISYKPNTEAFF.

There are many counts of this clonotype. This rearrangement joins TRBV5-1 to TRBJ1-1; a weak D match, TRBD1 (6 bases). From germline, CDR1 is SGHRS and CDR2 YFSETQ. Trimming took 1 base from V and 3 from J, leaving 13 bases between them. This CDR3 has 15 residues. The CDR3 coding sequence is TGCGCCAGCAGCTTGCGGTGGGGGCGGGACACTGAAGCTTTCTTT. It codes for CASSLRWGRDTEAFF.

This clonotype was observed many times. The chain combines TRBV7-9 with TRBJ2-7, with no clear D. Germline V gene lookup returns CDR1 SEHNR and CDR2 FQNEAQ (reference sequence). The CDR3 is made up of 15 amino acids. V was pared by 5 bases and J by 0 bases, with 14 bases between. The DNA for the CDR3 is TGTGCCAGCAGCCAAGAACTAAGCTCCTCCTACGAGCAGTACTTC. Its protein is CASSQELSSSYEQYF.

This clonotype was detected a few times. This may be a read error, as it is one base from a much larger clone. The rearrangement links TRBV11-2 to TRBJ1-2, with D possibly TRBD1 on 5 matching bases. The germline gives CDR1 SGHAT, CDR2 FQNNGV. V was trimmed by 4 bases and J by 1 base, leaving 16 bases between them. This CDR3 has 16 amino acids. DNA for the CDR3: TGTGCCAGCAGCTCCTTAGGGTCCAGGGTTAACTATGGCTACACCTTC. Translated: CASSSLGSRVNYGYTF.

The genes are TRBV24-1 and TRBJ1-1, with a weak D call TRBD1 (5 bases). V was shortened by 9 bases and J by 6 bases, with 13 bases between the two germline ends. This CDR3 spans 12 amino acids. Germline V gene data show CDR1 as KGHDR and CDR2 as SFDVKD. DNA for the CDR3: TGTGCCACCGCTGGATGGGGCCCTGAAGCTTTCTTT. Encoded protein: CATAGWGPEAFF.

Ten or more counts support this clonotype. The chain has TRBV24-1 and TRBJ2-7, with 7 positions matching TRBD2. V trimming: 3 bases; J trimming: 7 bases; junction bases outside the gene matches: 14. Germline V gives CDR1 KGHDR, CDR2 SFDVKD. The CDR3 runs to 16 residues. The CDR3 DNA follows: TGTGCCACCAGTGATGAAACCGGGACTACCTCGGGGGAGCAGTACTTC. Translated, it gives CATSDETGTTSGEQYF.

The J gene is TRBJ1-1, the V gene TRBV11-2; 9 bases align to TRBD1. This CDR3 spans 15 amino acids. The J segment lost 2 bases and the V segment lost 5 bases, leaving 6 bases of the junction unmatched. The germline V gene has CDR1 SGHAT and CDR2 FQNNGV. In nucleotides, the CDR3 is TGTGCCAGCAGCGGGGGACAGGGTGGAAACACTGAAGCTTTCTTT. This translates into CASSGGQGGNTEAFF.

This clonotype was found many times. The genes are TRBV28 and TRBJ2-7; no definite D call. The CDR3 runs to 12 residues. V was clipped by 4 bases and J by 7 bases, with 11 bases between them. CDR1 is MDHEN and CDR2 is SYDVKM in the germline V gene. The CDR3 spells CASSSGSEEQYF. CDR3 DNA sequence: TGTGCCAGCAGTTCTGGGTCAGAAGAGCAGTACTTC.

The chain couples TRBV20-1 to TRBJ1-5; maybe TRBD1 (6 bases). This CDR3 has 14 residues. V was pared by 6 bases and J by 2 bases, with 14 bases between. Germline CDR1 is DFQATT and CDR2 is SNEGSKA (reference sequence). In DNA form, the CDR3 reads TGCAGTGCCCCGATAGGGGGTGGCAATCAGCCCCAGCATTTT. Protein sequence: CSAPIGGGNQPQHF.

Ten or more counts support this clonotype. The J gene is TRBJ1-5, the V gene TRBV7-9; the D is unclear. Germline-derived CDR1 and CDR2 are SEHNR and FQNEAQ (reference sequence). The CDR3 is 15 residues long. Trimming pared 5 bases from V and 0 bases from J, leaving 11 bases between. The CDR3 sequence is CASSPGNSSNQPQHF. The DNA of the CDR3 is TGTGCCAGCAGCCCGGGTAACTCTAGCAATCAGCCCCAGCATTTT.

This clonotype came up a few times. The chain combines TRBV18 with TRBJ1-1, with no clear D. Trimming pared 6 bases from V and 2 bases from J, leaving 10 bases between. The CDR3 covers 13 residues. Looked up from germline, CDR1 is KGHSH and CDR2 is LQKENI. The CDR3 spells CASSIIINTEAFF. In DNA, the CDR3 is TGTGCCAGCTCTATAATTATTAACACTGAAGCTTTCTTT.